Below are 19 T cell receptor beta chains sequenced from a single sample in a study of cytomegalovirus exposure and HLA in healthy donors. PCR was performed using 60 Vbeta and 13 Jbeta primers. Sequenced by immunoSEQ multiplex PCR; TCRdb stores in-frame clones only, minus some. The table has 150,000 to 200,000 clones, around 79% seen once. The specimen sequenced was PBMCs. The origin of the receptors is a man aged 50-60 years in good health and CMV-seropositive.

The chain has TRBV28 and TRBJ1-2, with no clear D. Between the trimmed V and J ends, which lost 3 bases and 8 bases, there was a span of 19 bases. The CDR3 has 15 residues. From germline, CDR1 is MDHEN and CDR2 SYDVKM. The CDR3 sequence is CASSFNPTRRWGYTF. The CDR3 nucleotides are TGTGCCAGCAGTTTCAATCCTACCCGGCGGTGGGGCTACACCTTC.

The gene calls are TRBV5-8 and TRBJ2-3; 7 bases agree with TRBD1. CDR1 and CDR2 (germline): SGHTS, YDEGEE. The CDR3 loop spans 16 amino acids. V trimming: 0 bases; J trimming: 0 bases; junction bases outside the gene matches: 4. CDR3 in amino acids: CASSLVGTDSTDTQYF. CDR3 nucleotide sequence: TGTGCCAGCAGCTTGGTTGGGACAGATAGCACAGATACGCAGTATTTT.

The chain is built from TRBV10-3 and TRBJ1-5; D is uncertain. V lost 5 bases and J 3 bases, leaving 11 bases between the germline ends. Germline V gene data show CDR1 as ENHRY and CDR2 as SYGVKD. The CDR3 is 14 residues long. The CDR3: CAISTAAPNQPQHF. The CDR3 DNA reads TGTGCCATCAGTACCGCGGCCCCCAATCAGCCCCAGCATTTT.

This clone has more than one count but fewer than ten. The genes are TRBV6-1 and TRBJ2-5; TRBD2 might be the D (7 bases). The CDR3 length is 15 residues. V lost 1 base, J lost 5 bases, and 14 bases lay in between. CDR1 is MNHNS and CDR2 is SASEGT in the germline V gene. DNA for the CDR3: TGTGCCAGCAGTGAAGGTGCGGGGGCGGGGGAGACCCAGTACTTC. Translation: CASSEGAGAGETQYF.

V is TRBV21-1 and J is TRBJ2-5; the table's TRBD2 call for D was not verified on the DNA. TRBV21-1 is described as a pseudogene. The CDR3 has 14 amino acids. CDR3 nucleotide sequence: TGTGCCAGCAGCAAAGGGGGGGACTCTGAGACCCAGTACTTC. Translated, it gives CASSKGGDSETQYF.

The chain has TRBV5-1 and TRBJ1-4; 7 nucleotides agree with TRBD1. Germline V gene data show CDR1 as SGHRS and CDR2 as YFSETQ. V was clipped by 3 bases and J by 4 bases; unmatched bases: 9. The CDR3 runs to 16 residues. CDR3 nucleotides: TGCGCCAGCAGCTCAGCCCCTCAGGGGGGTAATGAAAAACTGTTTTTT. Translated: CASSSAPQGGNEKLFF.

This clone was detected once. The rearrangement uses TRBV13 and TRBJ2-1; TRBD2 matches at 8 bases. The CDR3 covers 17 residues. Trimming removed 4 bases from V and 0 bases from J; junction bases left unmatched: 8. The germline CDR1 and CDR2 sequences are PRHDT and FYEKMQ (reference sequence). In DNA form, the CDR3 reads TGTGCCAGCAGCTACTCCGGCGGGGGGAGCTCCTACAATGAGCAGTTCTTC. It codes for CASSYSGGGSSYNEQFF. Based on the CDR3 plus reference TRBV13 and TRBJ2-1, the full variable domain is AAGVIQSPRHLIKEKRETATLKCYPIPRHDTVYWYQQGPGQDPQFLISFYEKMQSDKGSIPDRFSAQQFSDYHSELNMSSLELGDSALYFCASSYSGGGSSYNEQFFGPGTRLTVL.

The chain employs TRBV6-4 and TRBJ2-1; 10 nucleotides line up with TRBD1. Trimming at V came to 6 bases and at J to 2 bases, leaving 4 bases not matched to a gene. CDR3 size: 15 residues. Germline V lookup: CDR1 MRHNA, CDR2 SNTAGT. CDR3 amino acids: CASSPGTGAYNEQFF. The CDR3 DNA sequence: TGTGCCAGCAGCCCCGGGACAGGGGCCTACAATGAGCAGTTCTTC.

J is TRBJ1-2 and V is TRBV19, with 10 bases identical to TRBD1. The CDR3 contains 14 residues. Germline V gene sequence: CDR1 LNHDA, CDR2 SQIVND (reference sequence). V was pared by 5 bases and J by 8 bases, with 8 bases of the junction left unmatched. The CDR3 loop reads CASSRTGTGEGYTF. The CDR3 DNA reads TGTGCCAGTAGTCGTACCGGGACAGGGGAAGGCTACACCTTC. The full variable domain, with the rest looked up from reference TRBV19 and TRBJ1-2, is DGGITQSPKYLFRKEGQNVTLSCEQNLNHDAMYWYRQDPGQGLRLIYYSQIVNDFQKGDIAEGYSVSREKKESFPLTVTSAQKNPTAFYLCASSRTGTGEGYTFGSGTRLTVV.

The CDR3 reads CASSLAGQGYEQYF. CDR3 nucleotides: TGCGCCAGCAGCTTGGCGGGACAGGGTTACGAGCAGTACTTC. J is TRBJ2-7 and V is TRBV5-1; 9 nucleotides line up with TRBD1. Unmatched junction bases numbered 2, after V lost 0 bases and J lost 4 bases. Germline V CDR1 and CDR2: SGHRS, YFSETQ. The CDR3 has 14 residues.

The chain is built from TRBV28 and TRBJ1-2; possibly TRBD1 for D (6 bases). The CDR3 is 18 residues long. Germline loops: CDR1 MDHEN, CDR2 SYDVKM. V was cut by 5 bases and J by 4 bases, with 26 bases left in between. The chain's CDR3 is CASSPTPRTQGSSYGYTF. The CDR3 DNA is TGTGCCAGCAGTCCAACACCTAGGACTCAGGGGAGTTCCTATGGCTACACCTTC.

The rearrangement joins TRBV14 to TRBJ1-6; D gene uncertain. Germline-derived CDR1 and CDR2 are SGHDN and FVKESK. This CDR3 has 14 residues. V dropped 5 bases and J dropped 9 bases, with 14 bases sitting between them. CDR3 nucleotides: TGTGCCAGCAGCTTAATCATGGGGAGTTCACCCCTCCACTTT. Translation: CASSLIMGSSPLHF.

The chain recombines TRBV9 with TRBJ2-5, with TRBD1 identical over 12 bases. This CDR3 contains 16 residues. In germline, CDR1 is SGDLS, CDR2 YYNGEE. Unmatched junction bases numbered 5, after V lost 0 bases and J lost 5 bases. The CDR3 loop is CASSVDGTGGGETQYF. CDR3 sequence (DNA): TGTGCCAGCAGCGTAGATGGGACAGGGGGCGGTGAGACCCAGTACTTC.

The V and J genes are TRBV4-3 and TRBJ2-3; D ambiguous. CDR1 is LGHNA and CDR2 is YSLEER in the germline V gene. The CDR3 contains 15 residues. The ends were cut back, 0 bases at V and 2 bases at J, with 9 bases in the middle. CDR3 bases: TGCGCCAGCAGCCAAGATCCCAGATTCACAGATACGCAGTATTTT. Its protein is CASSQDPRFTDTQYF.

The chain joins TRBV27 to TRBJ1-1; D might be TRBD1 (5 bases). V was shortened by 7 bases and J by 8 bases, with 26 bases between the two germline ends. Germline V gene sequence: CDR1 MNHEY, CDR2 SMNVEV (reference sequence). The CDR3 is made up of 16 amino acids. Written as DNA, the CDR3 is TGTGCCAGCATCGGGAGGGGATTTAGTGTTTCGTTCGAAGCTTTCTTT. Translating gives CASIGRGFSVSFEAFF.

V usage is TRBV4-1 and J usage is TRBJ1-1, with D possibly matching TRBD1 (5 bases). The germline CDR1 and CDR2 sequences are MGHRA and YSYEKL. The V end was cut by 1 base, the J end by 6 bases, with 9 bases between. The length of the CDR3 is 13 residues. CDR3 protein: CASSQVGGAEAFF. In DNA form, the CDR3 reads TGCGCCAGCAGCCAAGTGGGGGGGGCTGAAGCTTTCTTT.

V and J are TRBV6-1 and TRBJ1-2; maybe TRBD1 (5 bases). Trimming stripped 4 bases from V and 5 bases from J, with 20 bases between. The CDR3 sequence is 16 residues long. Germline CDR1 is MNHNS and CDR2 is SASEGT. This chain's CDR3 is CASSVLPLQADYGYTF. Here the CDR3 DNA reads TGTGCCAGCAGTGTACTCCCGTTACAGGCGGATTATGGCTACACCTTC.

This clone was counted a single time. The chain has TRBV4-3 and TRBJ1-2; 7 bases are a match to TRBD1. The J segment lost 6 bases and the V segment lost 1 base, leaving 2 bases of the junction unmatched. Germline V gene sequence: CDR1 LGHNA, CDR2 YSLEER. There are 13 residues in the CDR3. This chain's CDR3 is CASSQAGGNGYTF. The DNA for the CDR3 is TGCGCCAGCAGCCAAGCAGGGGGTAATGGCTACACCTTC.

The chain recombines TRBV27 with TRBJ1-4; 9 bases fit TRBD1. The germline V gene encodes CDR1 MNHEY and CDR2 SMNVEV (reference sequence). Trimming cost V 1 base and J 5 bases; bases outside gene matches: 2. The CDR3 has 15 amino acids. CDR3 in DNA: TGTGCCAGCAGTTTATATGGGACAGGGAATGAAAAACTGTTTTTT. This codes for CASSLYGTGNEKLFF.